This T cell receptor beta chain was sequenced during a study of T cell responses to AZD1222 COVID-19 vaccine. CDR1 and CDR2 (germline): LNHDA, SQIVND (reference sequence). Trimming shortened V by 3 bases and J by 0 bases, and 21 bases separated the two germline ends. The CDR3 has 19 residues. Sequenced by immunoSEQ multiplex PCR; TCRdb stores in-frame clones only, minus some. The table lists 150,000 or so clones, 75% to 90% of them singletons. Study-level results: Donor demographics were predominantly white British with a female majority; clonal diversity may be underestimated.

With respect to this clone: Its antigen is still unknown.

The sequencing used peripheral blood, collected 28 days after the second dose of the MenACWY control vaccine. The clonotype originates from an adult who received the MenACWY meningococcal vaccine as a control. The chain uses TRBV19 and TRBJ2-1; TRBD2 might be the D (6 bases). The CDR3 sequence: CASSMDYLKGLSSYNEQFF. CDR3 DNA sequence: TGTGCCAGTAGTATGGACTACCTCAAAGGTTTAAGCTCCTACAATGAGCAGTTCTTC. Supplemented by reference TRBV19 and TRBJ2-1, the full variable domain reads DGGITQSPKYLFRKEGQNVTLSCEQNLNHDAMYWYRQDPGQGLRLIYYSQIVNDFQKGDIAEGYSVSREKKESFPLTVTSAQKNPTAFYLCASSMDYLKGLSSYNEQFFGPGTRLTVL.